This is a list of T cell receptor beta chains from one sample in a study of shared clonotypes between healthy human individuals. Clones were read by immunoSEQ multiplex PCR, and TCRdb kept only the in-frame ones, dropping some. The data contain over a million clones, around 74% of them singletons. Sequencing was carried out using memory CD4+ T cells sorted from blood. The receptors derive from a man between 18 and 35 years old in good health. Both conserved end residues are part of each CDR3. A D gene is named only where the DNA matches it firmly. Size tells how often a clone was seen (once, few, many) or the class of an expanded clone, and some rows leave it out.

v_call	clone_size	j_call	d_call	cdr3_aa	cdr3_nt
TRBV11-2	-	TRBJ2-1	-	CASSVGSGTYNEQFF	TGTGCCAGCTCCGTGGGCAGCGGAACCTACAATGAGCAGTTCTTC
TRBV10-3	-	TRBJ2-7	-	CAIRAAPTYEQYF	TGTGCCATCAGGGCCGCTCCAACCTACGAGCAGTACTTC
TRBV10-3	few	TRBJ2-1	-	CAISPGSPPDNEQFF	TGTGCCATCAGCCCAGGCTCACCCCCGGACAATGAGCAGTTCTTC
TRBV6-5	-	TRBJ2-1	TRBD2	CASSGTSGRADEQFF	TGTGCCAGCAGCGGGACTAGCGGGAGGGCCGATGAGCAGTTCTTC
TRBV9	-	TRBJ2-1	TRBD2	CASSVVSARGGNYNEQFF	TGTGCCAGCAGCGTAGTCTCGGCGCGGGGGGGAAACTACAATGAGCAGTTCTTC
TRBV9	-	TRBJ2-5	TRBD1	CASSVEGDRVVQTQYF	TGTGCCAGCAGCGTAGAGGGGGACAGGGTGGTGCAGACCCAGTACTTC
TRBV5-4	-	TRBJ2-7	TRBD2	CASSGGTSGSGLSYEQYF	TGTGCCAGCAGCGGGGGGACTAGCGGGAGCGGGTTGTCGTACGAGCAGTACTTC
TRBV5-1	-	TRBJ2-1	-	CASSFGSSYNEQFF	TGCGCCAGCAGCTTCGGTAGCTCCTACAATGAGCAGTTCTTC
TRBV5-6	-	TRBJ2-2	-	CASSFFLTGVPTGELFF	TGTGCCAGCAGCTTTTTCTTGACAGGCGTCCCGACCGGGGAGCTGTTTTTT
TRBV11-1	-	TRBJ1-2	TRBD1	CASRERDRVGYGYTF	TGTGCCAGCAGAGAGCGGGACAGGGTTGGTTATGGCTACACCTTC
TRBV19	-	TRBJ1-2	TRBD1	CASRVQGAGYTF	TGTGCCAGTAGAGTGCAGGGGGCTGGCTACACCTTC
TRBV30	-	TRBJ1-1	-	CAWSVRGDTEAFF	TGTGCCTGGAGTGTACGAGGGGACACTGAAGCTTTCTTT
TRBV30	once	TRBJ1-1	-	CAWDRGGKNTEAFF	TGTGCCTGGGATCGCGGGGGTAAGAACACTGAAGCTTTCTTT
TRBV6-1	-	TRBJ2-3	TRBD1	CASKWDRLTDTQYF	TGTGCCAGCAAATGGGACAGGCTCACAGATACGCAGTATTTT
TRBV5-4	-	TRBJ2-2	-	CASSFISGTGTGELFF	TGTGCCAGCAGCTTCATTTCGGGTACGGGCACCGGGGAGCTGTTTTTT
TRBV21-1	-	TRBJ2-7	-	CASSNLFQVGLTYEQYF	TGTGCCAGCAGCAACCTGTTCCAGGTGGGATTGACCTACGAGCAGTACTTC
TRBV28	-	TRBJ1-4	TRBD1	CASRRDRGLFF	TGTGCCAGCAGACGAGACAGGGGTTTGTTTTTT
TRBV25-1	-	TRBJ1-4	TRBD1	CASSNVDRVDEKLFF	TGTGCCAGCAGTAACGTGGACAGGGTTGATGAAAAACTGTTTTTT
TRBV25-1	-	TRBJ1-2	TRBD1	CASSEFGTGNYGYTF	TGTGCCAGCAGTGAATTTGGGACAGGCAACTATGGCTACACCTTC
TRBV7-2	-	TRBJ1-3	-	CASSHGQTGNTIYF	TGTGCCAGCAGCCACGGTCAGACGGGAAACACCATATATTTT
TRBV7-3	-	TRBJ2-3	TRBD2	CASSPGGLADTQYF	TGTGCCAGCAGCCCCGGGGGACTAGCAGATACGCAGTATTTT
TRBV27	few	TRBJ2-1	TRBD2	CASSFLAGGPRSEQFF	TGTGCCAGCAGTTTCCTAGCGGGAGGGCCTCGGAGTGAGCAGTTCTTC
TRBV11-2	-	TRBJ2-5	-	CASSLTGAGETQYF	TGTGCCAGCAGCTTAACCGGGGCCGGGGAGACCCAGTACTTC
TRBV30	-	TRBJ1-5	-	CAWSVLGLSNQPQHF	TGTGCCTGGAGTGTGCTCGGACTGAGCAATCAGCCCCAGCATTTT
TRBV11-3	-	TRBJ2-7	-	CASSLDGQEQYF	TGTGCCAGCAGCTTAGATGGACAGGAGCAGTACTTC
TRBV2	few	TRBJ1-5	-	CASSAGQNQPQHF	TGTGCCAGCAGCGCCGGACAGAATCAGCCCCAGCATTTT
TRBV5-4	few	TRBJ2-3	TRBD2	CASSFSTSGGRNTQYF	TGTGCCAGCAGCTTTTCCACTAGCGGGGGGCGGAATACGCAGTATTTT
TRBV4-1	-	TRBJ2-5	TRBD2	CASSQGLTSGGGETQYF	TGCGCCAGCAGCCAAGGTCTCACTAGCGGGGGAGGAGAGACCCAGTACTTC
TRBV9	-	TRBJ2-7	-	CASSATSGTSSYEQYF	TGTGCCAGCAGCGCCACCTCCGGGACTTCTTCCTACGAGCAGTACTTC
TRBV2	many	TRBJ1-2	-	CASSERPAYGYTF	TGTGCCAGCAGTGAGAGACCGGCCTATGGCTACACCTTC
TRBV18	few	TRBJ1-1	TRBD1	CASSPPGRGRSTEAFF	TGTGCCAGCTCACCACCTGGTAGGGGGCGCAGCACTGAAGCTTTCTTT
TRBV19	many	TRBJ1-2	TRBD1	CASSMIGTGYYGYTF	TGTGCCAGTAGTATGATCGGGACAGGCTACTATGGCTACACCTTC
TRBV5-1	-	TRBJ1-2	TRBD1	CASSPSGQGGYGYTF	TGCGCCAGCAGCCCCTCAGGACAGGGAGGCTATGGCTACACCTTC
TRBV2	-	TRBJ1-5	-	CASRGQAENQPQHF	TGTGCCAGCAGGGGACAAGCCGAGAATCAGCCCCAGCATTTT
TRBV25-1	-	TRBJ2-2	TRBD2	CASGRDGTGELFF	TGTGCCAGCGGGAGGGACGGCACCGGGGAGCTGTTTTTT
TRBV10-1	-	TRBJ1-1	-	CASSESGGLYAFF	TGCGCCAGCAGTGAGAGTGGCGGGTTGTACGCTTTCTTT
TRBV21-1	-	TRBJ1-6	-	CASSKEEAHNPTPPLHF	TGTGCCAGCAGCAAAGAGGAGGCACACAATCCCACCCCACCCCTCCACTTT
TRBV2	-	TRBJ2-7	TRBD1	CASRLDNRGEQYF	TGTGCCAGCAGGCTAGATAACAGGGGCGAGCAGTACTTC
TRBV9	-	TRBJ2-2	TRBD1	CASSWGQGSTGELFF	TGTGCCAGCAGCTGGGGACAGGGAAGCACCGGGGAGCTGTTTTTT
TRBV5-4	-	TRBJ2-3	TRBD2	CASSSSTSRSTDTQYF	TGTGCCAGCAGCTCCTCGACTAGCCGTAGCACAGATACGCAGTATTTT
TRBV27	-	TRBJ2-3	-	CASSNPLSTDTQYF	TGTGCCAGCAGCAACCCCCTCTCTACAGATACGCAGTATTTT
TRBV28	-	TRBJ2-1	-	CASVVRGLIYNEQFF	TGTGCCAGCGTGGTGCGGGGTTTAATCTACAATGAGCAGTTCTTC
TRBV5-7	-	TRBJ1-5	TRBD1	CASRMKDSGQGVYYQPQHF	TGTGCCAGCAGAATGAAAGATTCGGGACAGGGGGTCTACTATCAGCCCCAGCATTTT
TRBV2	-	TRBJ2-3	-	CASSEAQRAQYF	TGTGCCAGCAGTGAAGCGCAGAGGGCGCAGTATTTT
TRBV9	-	TRBJ2-5	-	CASSVARSAHPSETQYF	TGTGCCAGCAGCGTAGCTCGGAGCGCCCACCCCTCAGAGACCCAGTACTTC
TRBV30	few	TRBJ2-6	-	CAWSVGLGSGANVLTF	TGTGCCTGGAGTGTCGGGTTGGGCTCTGGGGCCAACGTCCTGACTTTC
TRBV30	few	TRBJ2-7	-	CAWSRVPYEQYF	TGTGCCTGGAGCCGAGTCCCGTACGAGCAGTACTTC
TRBV6-1	-	TRBJ2-7	TRBD1	CASRRDRNTHYEQYF	TGTGCCAGCAGGAGGGACAGGAACACTCACTACGAGCAGTACTTC
TRBV2	-	TRBJ1-2	TRBD1	CASRWGQGAGGYTF	TGTGCCAGCAGATGGGGACAGGGGGCGGGTGGCTACACCTTC
TRBV10-3	-	TRBJ2-3	-	CAISEMGGKVTDTQYF	TGTGCCATCAGTGAGATGGGGGGTAAGGTCACAGATACGCAGTATTTT